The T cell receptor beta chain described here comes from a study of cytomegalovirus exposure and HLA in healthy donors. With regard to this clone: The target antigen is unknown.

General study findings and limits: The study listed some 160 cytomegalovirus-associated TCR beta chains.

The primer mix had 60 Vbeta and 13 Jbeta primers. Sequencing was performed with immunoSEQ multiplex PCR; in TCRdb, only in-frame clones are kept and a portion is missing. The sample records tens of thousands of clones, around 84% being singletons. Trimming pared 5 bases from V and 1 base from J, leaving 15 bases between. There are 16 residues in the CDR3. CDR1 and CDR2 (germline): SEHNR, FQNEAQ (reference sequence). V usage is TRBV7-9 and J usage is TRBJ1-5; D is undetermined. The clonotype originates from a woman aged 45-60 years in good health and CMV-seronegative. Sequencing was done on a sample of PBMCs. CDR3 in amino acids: CASSISADRSNQPQHF. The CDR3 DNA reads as TGTGCCAGCAGCATATCCGCGGATAGGAGCAATCAGCCCCAGCATTTT.